Listed here are 25 T cell receptor beta chains from one sample, sequenced in a study of CD4+ T cells in melanoma (dated 2022 in TCRdb). The library was generated by the immunoSEQ multiplex PCR assay. The table comes from immuneACCESS by way of TCRdb, which keeps in-frame sequences with V and J called. Part of the clones is missing from these tables; in studies checked, under half for an unresolved V gene and the rest for unknown reasons. The sample table contains about 55,000 clones; only one count was recorded for 60% to 80% of them. Roughly 4.5% of the sample rests with the top ten. The sample comprised tumor tissue. The source of these receptors is a human donor with melanoma.

The gene calls are TRBV19 and TRBJ2-5; tentative D call: TRBD1 (6 bases). V was pared by 5 bases and J by 1 base, with 14 bases between. Germline V gene lookup returns CDR1 LNHDA and CDR2 SQIVND (reference sequence). This CDR3 region has 15 residues. This chain's CDR3 is CASSPRDRSQETQYF. CDR3 in DNA: TGTGCCAGTAGTCCGCGTGACAGGAGCCAAGAGACCCAGTACTTC.

In regard to this clone: At one end the junction does not follow the germline gene, possibly because of a read error. The J gene is TRBJ1-1, the V gene TRBV5-4; D uncertain. CDR1 SGHNT and CDR2 YYREEE come from the germline V gene (reference sequence). The CDR3 sequence is 14 residues long. CDR3 protein: CASGETNMNTEAFF. The CDR3 DNA reads as TGCGCCAGCGGGGAGACGAATATGAACACTGAAGCTTTCTTT.

The V and J genes are TRBV7-2 and TRBJ2-7; TRBD2 aligns across 16 bases. Germline V gene sequence: CDR1 SGHTA, CDR2 FQGNSA. The V segment lost 5 bases and the J segment 5 bases; nucleotides outside the gene matches: 9. The CDR3 extends over 17 amino acids. CDR3 nucleotides: TGTGCCAGCAGCCCCCTTGGGACTAGCGGGGGGGCCGACGAGCAGTACTTC. Translating it yields CASSPLGTSGGADEQYF. The whole variable domain, filled in from reference TRBV7-2 and TRBJ2-7, reads GAGVSQSPSNKVTEKGKDVELRCDPISGHTALYWYRQSLGQGLEFLIYFQGNSAPDKSGLPSDRFSAERTGGSVSTLTIQRTQQEDSAVYLCASSPLGTSGGADEQYFGPGTRLTVT.

The rearrangement links TRBV11-1 to TRBJ1-1, with 9 positions matching TRBD1. The V segment lost 4 bases and the J segment 11 bases; nucleotides outside the gene matches: 8. The CDR3 sequence is 13 residues long. The germline V gene has CDR1 SGHAT and CDR2 FQDESV (reference sequence). For the CDR3, the DNA is TGTGCCAGCAGCTCACGACAGGGGGACGGGGCTTTCTTT. Protein sequence: CASSSRQGDGAFF.

This clone has just one count. V is TRBV6-5 and J is TRBJ1-5, with 8 bases fitting TRBD1. The length of the CDR3 is 14 residues. Germline V CDR1 and CDR2: MNHEY, SVGAGI. Trimming at V came to 8 bases and at J to 7 bases, leaving 10 bases not matched to a gene. This chain's CDR3 is CASGELQGGQPQHF. The CDR3 region has the DNA TGTGCCAGCGGGGAATTACAGGGGGGCCAGCCCCAGCATTTT.

This clone was seen a handful of times. The chain recombines TRBV7-3 with TRBJ2-1, with D possibly matching TRBD2 (5 bases). The CDR3 covers 15 residues. The germline V and J ends were trimmed by 2 bases and 2 bases, with 10 bases remaining between them. Germline CDR1 and CDR2: SGHTA and FQGTGA. CDR3 amino acids: CASSLLSSPYNEQFF. The CDR3 DNA reads as TGTGCCAGCAGCTTATTATCTAGCCCCTACAATGAGCAGTTCTTC.

This clone came up many times. Different DNA sequences within this sample yield the same CDR3. The rearrangement uses TRBV28 and TRBJ1-2, with TRBD1 matching 7 bases. Germline V gives CDR1 MDHEN, CDR2 SYDVKM. Trimming cost V 4 bases and J 4 bases; bases outside gene matches: 3. This CDR3 region has 13 residues. CDR3 residues: CASSSGQLYGYTF. CDR3 nucleotide sequence: TGTGCCAGCAGTTCGGGACAGCTCTATGGCTACACCTTC.

This clone has a handful of counts. This chain links TRBV7-9 with TRBJ1-2; the match to TRBD1 covers 11 bases. V lost 2 bases, J lost 3 bases, and 5 bases stayed unmatched. CDR3 length equals 16 residues. CDR1 and CDR2 from the germline V gene are SEHNR and FQNEAQ (reference sequence). CDR3 nucleotides: TGTGCCAGCAGCTTACAGGACAGGGGGCGATACTATGGCTACACCTTC. This translates into CASSLQDRGRYYGYTF.

The J gene is TRBJ2-5, the V gene TRBV11-2; maybe TRBD2 (5 bases). V was shortened by 1 base and J by 7 bases, with 13 bases between the two germline ends. Looked up from germline, CDR1 is SGHAT and CDR2 is FQNNGV. This CDR3 spans 14 amino acids. CDR3 amino acids: CASSLGGPGRTQYF. CDR3 DNA: TGTGCCAGCAGCTTAGGGGGTCCGGGAAGGACCCAGTACTTC.

The chain employs TRBV4-1 and TRBJ1-5, with D unclear. This CDR3 has 15 amino acids. V was shortened by 0 bases and J by 2 bases, with 8 bases between the two germline ends. In germline, CDR1 is MGHRA, CDR2 YSYEKL. The CDR3 region is CASSQEPRGNQPQHF. CDR3 nucleotides: TGCGCCAGCAGCCAAGAACCCAGAGGCAATCAGCCCCAGCATTTT.

This clone was seen many times. This chain uses TRBV11-2 with TRBJ2-1; 8 nucleotides align to TRBD2. V was pared by 4 bases and J by 6 bases, with 5 bases of the junction left unmatched. The CDR3 runs 14 residues. Germline CDR1 SGHAT, CDR2 FQNNGV. DNA of the CDR3: TGTGCCAGCAGCTCCTTAGCGGGGCTCAATGAGCAGTTCTTC. As protein: CASSSLAGLNEQFF.

The chain uses TRBV6-6 and TRBJ1-4; no clear D. There are 14 residues in the CDR3. The V end was cut by 7 bases, the J end by 5 bases, with 14 bases between. Germline-derived CDR1 and CDR2 are MNHNY and SVGAGI (reference sequence). The CDR3 reads CASIPDRSNEKLFF. The CDR3 coding sequence is TGTGCCAGCATCCCGGACCGCTCAAATGAAAAACTGTTTTTT.

This chain links TRBV5-6 with TRBJ1-6; TRBD1 matches at 9 bases. The trim removed 3 bases at V and 1 base at J, leaving 11 bases unmatched. The CDR3 sequence is 19 residues long. Germline CDR1 and CDR2: SGHDT and YYEEEE. CDR3 bases: TGTGCCAGCAGCTCACTCCGGGACAGGGCTAAATCCTATAATTCACCCCTCCACTTT. As protein: CASSSLRDRAKSYNSPLHF.

Only a few counts were recorded for this clone. The genes are TRBV20-1 and TRBJ1-2; D possibly corresponds to TRBD1 (6 bases). Trimming shortened V by 7 bases and J by 6 bases, and 9 bases separated the two germline ends. The CDR3 is 10 amino acids. Germline CDR1 DFQATT, CDR2 SNEGSKA (reference sequence). This chain's CDR3 is CSDRQDGYTF. DNA for the CDR3: TGCAGTGACAGACAGGATGGCTACACCTTC.

Ten or more counts support this clone. The genes are TRBV19 and TRBJ1-5, with a tentative D call TRBD1 (6 bases). CDR1 is LNHDA and CDR2 is SQIVND in the germline V gene (reference sequence). The CDR3 sequence is 15 residues long. V shed 4 bases and J shed 0 bases, with 10 bases lying between them. The CDR3 loop is CASSRQGNSNQPQHF. In nucleotides, the CDR3 is TGTGCCAGTAGTAGGCAGGGGAATAGCAATCAGCCCCAGCATTTT.

Note on this clone: With only one base between it and a far larger clone, this is likely a read error. This chain links TRBV27 with TRBJ1-2; possible D gene TRBD1, 5 bases. V was pared by 6 bases and J by 0 bases, with 5 bases between. The CDR3 consists of 12 residues. Germline CDR1 is MNHEY and CDR2 is SMNVEV (reference sequence). CDR3 coding DNA: TGTGCCAGCAGGGGACCTAACTATGGCTACACCTTC. It translates to CASRGPNYGYTF.

The gene calls are TRBV6-1 and TRBJ2-4; TRBD2 is a possible D gene (6 bases). Germline V gene lookup returns CDR1 MNHNS and CDR2 SASEGT. CDR3 length: 16 residues. V lost 0 bases to trimming and J lost 0 bases, with 9 bases between them. The CDR3: CASSEAPGVAKNIQYF. In DNA form, the CDR3 reads TGTGCCAGCAGTGAAGCCCCGGGGGTAGCCAAAAACATTCAGTACTTC.

CDR3: CASSLGQGSDYGYTF. The CDR3 bases are TGTGCCAGCAGCTTGGGACAGGGTAGTGACTATGGCTACACCTTC. The chain employs TRBV11-2 and TRBJ1-2; 9 nucleotides agree with TRBD1. V dropped 3 bases and J dropped 3; count of bases not matched to a gene: 5. Germline CDR1 SGHAT, CDR2 FQNNGV. This CDR3 is built from 15 residues.

About this clone itself: A read error may produce the germline difference seen at one junction end. V usage is TRBV7-7 and J usage is TRBJ2-7, with TRBD2 identical over 8 bases. CDR1 and CDR2 from the germline V gene are SSHAT and FNYEAQ (reference sequence). This CDR3 comprises 13 residues. The CDR3 nucleotides read TGTGCTAGCAGCCCCCAGCGGGGGAACGAGCAGTACTTC. Translated, it gives CASSPQRGNEQYF.

The chain carries TRBV7-9 and TRBJ1-2; D is uncertain. The length of the CDR3 is 12 residues. Trimming took off 5 bases at V and 8 bases at J, with 12 bases between the two ends. Per germline, CDR1 SEHNR and CDR2 FQNEAQ (reference sequence). The CDR3 region is CASSPVTRGYTF. In nucleotides, the CDR3 is TGTGCCAGCAGCCCCGTTACACGAGGCTACACCTTC.

This clone came up many times. This chain joins TRBV25-1 and TRBJ2-1, with 10 bases aligning to TRBD2. Germline CDR1 MGHDK, CDR2 SYGVNS. CDR3 length equals 16 residues. V shed 4 bases, J shed 7 bases, and the junction held 10 bases outside the gene matches. CDR3 residues: CASSGSGGAQLNEQFF. For the CDR3, the DNA is TGTGCCAGCAGTGGGAGCGGGGGGGCCCAGTTGAATGAGCAGTTCTTC.

The rearrangement links TRBV4-3 to TRBJ1-6; a weak D match, TRBD1 (5 bases). CDR1 is LGHNA, CDR2 YSLEER, per germline. V gave up 3 bases and J gave up 12 bases, with 27 bases separating them. This CDR3 comprises 18 residues. DNA of the CDR3: TGCGCCAGCAGCCATGCCTATGTGGTTTGGCAGGGTGGGGAACCCCTCCACTTT. It is translated as CASSHAYVVWQGGEPLHF.

This clone has only a few counts. The chain has TRBV18 and TRBJ1-2; 9 bases are a match to TRBD1. The CDR3 runs 15 residues. The trim removed 2 bases at V and 2 bases at J, leaving 3 bases unmatched. Germline values: CDR1 KGHSH, CDR2 LQKENI. CDR3 protein: CASSPGGTGNYGYTF. In nucleotides, the CDR3 is TGTGCCAGCTCACCAGGGGGGACAGGGAACTATGGCTACACCTTC.

The chain employs TRBV21-1 and TRBJ2-1; the table's D gene call, TRBD1, was not cross checked with the DNA. TRBV21-1 is labeled a pseudogene. The CDR3 runs 16 residues. The CDR3 DNA reads TGTGCCAGCAGCAGGGACAGGGGGCGTTCTTACAATGAGCAGTTCTTC. This sequence encodes CASSRDRGRSYNEQFF.

This clone was seen a single time. The chain carries TRBV6-5 and TRBJ2-1, with a tentative D call TRBD1 (5 bases). Trimming stripped 9 bases from V and 2 bases from J, with 11 bases between. The CDR3 length is 13 residues. Germline CDR1 is MNHEY and CDR2 is SVGAGI. CDR3 in DNA: TGTGCCAGTCGGACAAATACCTACAATGAGCAGTTCTTC. It encodes CASRTNTYNEQFF.